This T cell receptor beta chain was identified in a study of shared clonotypes between healthy human individuals. When replicate PCRs were run on sorted subsets, they used 150 to 200 ng DNA, 30,000 to 35,000 T cell genomes. Here immunoSEQ multiplex PCR was the method, and the copy in TCRdb shows in-frame clones only, minus some. This sample has about 1.5 million clones, with 98% found just once. Germline CDR1 reads GTSNPN; CDR2 reads SVGIG (reference sequence). The CDR3 runs to 13 residues. The V gene lost 0 bases and the J gene lost 1 base, with 6 bases spanning the gap. The rearrangement links TRBV30 to TRBJ1-1; no definite D call. The sequencing input was naive CD4+ T cells sorted from blood. Subset noted: CD45RA+ positively selected. The TCR sequence derives from a man aged 25 to 40 in good health. The CDR3 here is CAWSVSPNTEAFF. As DNA, the CDR3 is TGTGCCTGGAGTGTATCCCCGAACACTGAAGCTTTCTTT.